The 25 T cell receptor beta chains below all came from one sample that was sequenced in a study of blood T cells in healthy people across ages. Combining a sample-barcoded 5' primer with a J-beta primer mix, a second PCR ran for about 6 to 12 cycles. In TCRdb, the 5' RACE reads were re-called with MiXCR into one record per CDR3 protein. Of hundreds of thousands of distinct CDR3 sequences detected, 45% to 65% appear once; the ten largest clones hold around 53%. Sequencing was carried out using blood. Receptor source: a man aged 55 to 70 in good health.

The sample holds a few counts of this clonotype. This chain connects TRBV6-2 or TRBV6-3 to TRBJ2-7; D unresolved. Trimming stripped 8 bases from V and 4 bases from J, with 18 bases between. Germline-derived CDR1 and CDR2 are MNHEY and SVGEGT. There are 14 residues in the CDR3. Written as DNA, the CDR3 is TGTGCCAGCCACACTCGGCGGACGATATACGAGCAGTACTTC. Residues: CASHTRRTIYEQYF.

This clonotype was found a few times. The rearrangement joins TRBV25-1 to TRBJ2-7, with a weak D call TRBD1 (7 bases). Germline V gene lookup returns CDR1 MGHDK and CDR2 SYGVNS. The CDR3 contains 12 residues. Trimming cost V 7 bases and J 3 bases, with 10 bases left between them. CDR3 residues: CASTGGIYEQYF. CDR3 nucleotides: TGTGCCAGCACAGGGGGGATCTACGAGCAGTACTTC.

A remark on this clonotype: The junction does not match germline at one end; this may be a read error. The chain is built from TRBV4-3 and TRBJ2-1; possibly TRBD2 for D (5 bases). CDR3 length: 15 amino acids. Germline CDR1 and CDR2: LGHNA and YSLEER. The CDR3 here is CASGQETTTYNEQFF. Here the CDR3 DNA reads TGCGCCAGCGGCCAAGAGACTACCACCTACAATGAGCAGTTCTTC.

The V and J genes are TRBV12-5 and TRBJ1-1; D is ambiguous. Trimming took off 3 bases at V and 2 bases at J, with 1 base between the two ends. Per the germline V gene, CDR1 is LGHNT and CDR2 is FRNRAP. CDR3 length: 11 residues. The CDR3 DNA reads as TGTGCTAGTGGTTTAAACACTGAAGCTTTCTTT. Amino acids: CASGLNTEAFF.

This clonotype has a handful of counts. This chain joins TRBV7-2 and TRBJ1-2, with D perhaps TRBD1 (6 bases). The CDR3 consists of 13 residues. Germline V gives CDR1 SGHTA, CDR2 FQGNSA. V dropped 8 bases and J dropped 2 bases, with 12 bases sitting between them. CDR3 DNA: TGTGCCAGCGGACGACAGGCCAACTATGGCTACACCTTC. It is translated as CASGRQANYGYTF.

This clonotype was counted between two and nine times. The chain joins TRBV19 to TRBJ2-1, with 8 bases aligning to TRBD1. The trim removed 4 bases at V and 10 bases at J, leaving 3 bases unmatched. Germline V lookup: CDR1 LNHDA, CDR2 SQIVND (reference sequence). This CDR3 is 12 amino acids long. The CDR3 DNA sequence: TGTGCCAGTAGTACCCGACAGGGGGAGCAGTTCTTC. Protein product: CASSTRQGEQFF. The variable domain in full, completed from reference TRBV19 and TRBJ2-1, reads DGGITQSPKYLFRKEGQNVTLSCEQNLNHDAMYWYRQDPGQGLRLIYYSQIVNDFQKGDIAEGYSVSREKKESFPLTVTSAQKNPTAFYLCASSTRQGEQFFGPGTRLTVL.

This chain uses TRBV21-1 with TRBJ2-7; the table assigns TRBD1, which was not confirmed against the DNA. The closer fit of TRBJ2-5 to the DNA end suggests the J call may be wrong. TRBV21-1 is a pseudogene locus. The CDR3 is made up of 15 amino acids. The CDR3 sequence: CASPRREGARETQYF. The CDR3 bases are TGTGCCAGCCCCAGGCGCGAGGGGGCGCGAGAGACCCAGTACTTC.

This clonotype was counted between two and nine times. This rearrangement joins TRBV29-1 to TRBJ2-1; D call uncertain. The J call may be wrong; the DNA end is better matched by TRBJ2-7. Per the germline V gene, CDR1 is SQVTM and CDR2 is ANQGSEA. The CDR3 contains 14 residues. The CDR3 reads CSVESESSYNEQYF. The CDR3 region has the DNA TGCAGCGTTGAATCCGAGAGCTCCTACAATGAGCAGTACTTC.

This chain connects TRBV27 to TRBJ2-7; 7 bases are shared with TRBD1. Germline loops: CDR1 MNHEY, CDR2 SMNVEV (reference sequence). This CDR3 has 11 amino acids. Losses at the gene ends were 8 bases for V and 7 bases for J; bases not matched to a gene: 5. In nucleotides, the CDR3 is TGTGCCAGCGGCACAGGGGTGGAGCAGTACTTC. It yields the protein CASGTGVEQYF.

This rearrangement joins TRBV7-8 to TRBJ1-1; D call uncertain. The CDR3 loop spans 15 amino acids. Germline CDR1 SGHVS, CDR2 FQNEAQ. V shed 5 bases and J shed 1 base, with 14 bases lying between them. This CDR3 is CASSREEVGNTEAFF. The CDR3 coding sequence is TGTGCCAGCAGCCGGGAGGAAGTTGGGAACACTGAAGCTTTCTTT. The variable domain in full, completed from reference TRBV7-8 and TRBJ1-1, reads GAGVSQSPRYKVAKRGQDVALRCDPISGHVSLFWYQQALGQGPEFLTYFQNEAQLDKSGLPSDRFFAERPEGSVSTLKIQRTQQEDSAVYLCASSREEVGNTEAFFGQGTRLTVV.

The genes are TRBV27 and TRBJ2-7; D call uncertain. The V gene's germline CDR1 is MNHEY and CDR2 SMNVEV (reference sequence). This CDR3 is built from 13 residues. V shed 3 bases and J shed 0 bases, with 6 bases lying between them. As DNA, the CDR3 is TGTGCCAGCAGTTTGGCCCCCTCCTACGAGCAGTACTTC. Translating gives CASSLAPSYEQYF.

Details on this clonotype: This sequence may be a read error, since a much larger clone differs from it by one base. CDR3 sequence reads: CASSLRVYDEQYF. In nucleotides, the CDR3 is TGCGCCAGCAGCTTGAGGGTTTACGATGAGCAGTACTTC. The chain combines TRBV5-1 with TRBJ2-7; no firm D call. V dropped 1 base and J dropped 7 bases, with 12 bases sitting between them. The CDR3 has 13 amino acids. The germline V gene encodes CDR1 SGHRS and CDR2 YFSETQ.

The CDR3 nucleotides read TGCAGTGCTAGAGATACTACAGACTATGGCTACACCTTC. This translates into CSARDTTDYGYTF. The chain uses TRBV20-1 and TRBJ1-2, with D uncertain. The V end lost 0 bases, the J end lost 3 bases, and 8 bases lay between the germline ends. Germline values: CDR1 DFQATT, CDR2 SNEGSKA (reference sequence). CDR3 length equals 13 residues.

The chain is built from TRBV15 and TRBJ2-4, with a possible D match to TRBD2 (6 bases). CDR3 size: 12 residues. The germline CDR1 and CDR2 sequences are LNHNV and YYDKDF (reference sequence). V was clipped by 3 bases and J by 13 bases, with 13 bases between them. The CDR3 DNA reads as TGTGCCACCAGCAGTCTGGGCGGGGAGCAGTACTTC. This encodes CATSSLGGEQYF.

The chain combines TRBV6-2 or TRBV6-3 with TRBJ2-3; 7 nucleotides match TRBD1. Germline V gene lookup returns CDR1 MNHEY and CDR2 SVGEGT. The CDR3 contains 15 residues. V lost 6 bases, J lost 1 base, and 7 bases stayed unmatched. The CDR3 here is CASRPPGTGTDTQYF. CDR3 DNA sequence: TGTGCCAGCAGACCTCCCGGGACAGGCACAGATACGCAGTATTTT.

With respect to this clonotype: A much larger clone is a single base away; this may be a read error. The V gene is TRBV2, the J gene TRBJ1-5, with D possibly being TRBD1 (5 bases). The V gene's germline CDR1 is SNHLY and CDR2 FYNNEI. The CDR3 consists of 13 residues. CDR3 in DNA: TGTGCCAGCGCACGTGGGGACGCTCAGCCCCGGCATTTT. This translates into CASARGDAQPRHF.

This clonotype came up once. V is TRBV7-2 and J is TRBJ2-5; 8 positions agree with TRBD2. The CDR3 has 16 amino acids. V gave up 1 base and J gave up 5 bases; unmatched junction bases: 9. Germline loops: CDR1 SGHTA, CDR2 FQGNSA. The CDR3 here is CASSLGLRGGWETQYF. In DNA, the CDR3 is TGTGCCAGCAGCTTAGGCTTGCGCGGGGGGTGGGAGACCCAGTACTTC.

Ten or more counts support this clonotype. The gene calls are TRBV4-2 and TRBJ2-5, with 11 bases identical to TRBD1. The CDR3 is made up of 17 amino acids. V shed 0 bases, J shed 6 bases, and the junction held 9 bases outside the gene matches. Germline assignment: CDR1 LGHNA and CDR2 YNFKEQ. The CDR3 loop reads CASSQEDRGRNWKTQYF. CDR3 nucleotides: TGTGCCAGCAGCCAAGAGGACAGGGGGCGGAATTGGAAGACCCAGTACTTC.

V is TRBV20-1 and J is TRBJ2-6, with TRBD2 as a possible D gene (6 bases). The length of the CDR3 is 18 residues. Germline loops: CDR1 DFQATT, CDR2 SNEGSKA (reference sequence). The germline V and J ends were trimmed by 0 bases and 4 bases, with 19 bases remaining between them. CDR3 protein: CSARDSGSNVLGANVLTF. The CDR3 nucleotides read TGCAGTGCTAGAGATAGCGGCAGTAACGTCTTGGGGGCCAACGTCCTGACTTTC.

The J gene is TRBJ2-7, the V gene TRBV20-1; no clear D. The CDR3 has 13 amino acids. Trimming took 1 base from V and 3 from J, leaving 10 bases between them. Germline CDR1 DFQATT, CDR2 SNEGSKA (reference sequence). CDR3: CSARGDGNYEQYF. DNA of the CDR3: TGCAGTGCTAGAGGAGACGGAAACTACGAGCAGTACTTC.

The chain joins TRBV10-3 to TRBJ2-5, with D uncertain. The tail of the sequence fits TRBJ2-7 better, so the J call may be wrong. This CDR3 comprises 12 residues. Germline lookup yields CDR1 ENHRY and CDR2 SYGVKD. The chain's CDR3 is CAISEAGYEQYF. In nucleotides, the CDR3 is TGTGCCATCAGTGAGGCCGGATACGAGCAGTACTTC.

The chain combines TRBV27 with TRBJ1-1; 7 bases are a match to TRBD1. V was pared by 2 bases and J by 2 bases, with 5 bases of the junction left unmatched. Germline loops: CDR1 MNHEY, CDR2 SMNVEV (reference sequence). This CDR3 is built from 15 residues. CDR3 sequence (DNA): TGTGCCAGCAGTTTAGGGGACAGACTAAACACTGAAGCTTTCTTT. Encoded protein: CASSLGDRLNTEAFF.

In this sample, this clonotype turned up a few times. This sequence joins TRBV7-2 and TRBJ2-5, with unresolved D. CDR3 size: 13 residues. Trimming removed 5 bases at V and 4 bases at J, with 11 bases between. The germline gives CDR1 SGHTA, CDR2 FQGNSA. CDR3 amino acids: CASSPLERETQYF. The CDR3 DNA sequence: TGTGCCAGCAGCCCCCTGGAAAGAGAGACCCAGTACTTC.

This chain links TRBV3-1 with TRBJ1-5; no definite D call. Germline CDR1 and CDR2: LGHDT and YNNKEL (reference sequence). V lost 0 bases and J 9 bases, leaving 9 bases between the germline ends. This CDR3 region has 13 residues. The CDR3 protein is CASSQDRRRPQHF. The DNA for the CDR3 is TGTGCCAGCAGCCAAGATCGGCGACGGCCCCAGCATTTT.

The chain recombines TRBV13 with TRBJ1-2, with a tentative D call TRBD1 (5 bases). CDR3 length equals 13 residues. Germline V lookup: CDR1 PRHDT, CDR2 FYEKMQ (reference sequence). The germline V and J ends were trimmed by 7 bases and 5 bases, with 14 bases remaining between them. The CDR3 DNA sequence: TGTGCCAGCACCGTGACTCCAGGGTATGGCTACACCTTC. It yields the protein CASTVTPGYGYTF.